This TCR beta chain originates from a study of blood T cell repertoires in COVID-19. V shed 4 bases and J shed 7 bases, with 16 bases lying between them. There are 13 residues in the CDR3. Germline CDR1 GTSNPN, CDR2 SVGIG (reference sequence). Per the authors' pipeline: Nucleated cell number was recorded as an estimate derived from reference gene primer amplification. Clones were sequenced by immunoSEQ multiplex PCR, and TCRdb holds only the in-frame ones, with some missing. The V and J calls and the clone size are those of that table, but D and trimming were determined from the DNA. The sample includes under 350,000 clones, around 86% seen only once; the top ten take 1.5% to 2%. This study enrolled people aged about 18 to 90 from about two dozen US geographic areas. Donors of Cohort 3 who recovered were those that had two negative PCRs, clearance, or symptom resolution.

The chain joins TRBV30 to TRBJ1-2, with D perhaps TRBD1 (5 bases). The specimen sequenced was PBMCs or T cells enriched from blood (not recorded which). The sequence derives from a woman aged 40 to 55 who had recovered from COVID-19. The CDR3 sequence is CAWKAIRVGGYTF. DNA of the CDR3: TGTGCCTGGAAAGCGATCAGGGTTGGTGGCTACACCTTC.